Presented here are 5 T cell receptor beta chains from one specimen sequenced in a study of PD-L1 blockade in urothelial cancer. Profiling relied on immunoSEQ multiplex PCR, and the TCRdb table lists in-frame clones only, not all of them. Among around 70,000 clones listed, about 83% were seen once. Time point meaning: pretreatment peripheral blood. Here the sequenced sample was PBMCs, taken around atezolizumab (anti-PD-L1) treatment. The receptors were sampled from a woman between 65 and 79 years old with urothelial cancer.

The chain links TRBV9 to TRBJ1-2; 9 positions agree with TRBD1. This CDR3 is 13 amino acids long. After removal of 4 bases from V and 5 bases from J, the junction contained 3 bases not matched to a gene. Germline V gene lookup returns CDR1 SGDLS and CDR2 YYNGEE. CDR3 bases: TGTGCCAGCAGCAAACAGGGGGCGTATGGCTACACCTTC. This codes for CASSKQGAYGYTF.

V gene TRBV13 combines with J gene TRBJ2-5, with TRBD1 as a possible D gene (6 bases). Between the trimmed V and J ends, which lost 6 bases and 0 bases, there was a span of 14 bases. In germline, CDR1 is PRHDT, CDR2 FYEKMQ (reference sequence). The CDR3 covers 15 residues. The CDR3 DNA sequence: TGTGCCAGCAGTAAGAATACAGGGAACCAAGAGACCCAGTACTTC. It codes for CASSKNTGNQETQYF.

The V gene is TRBV5-1, the J gene TRBJ2-3; D gene unclear. The CDR3 totals 14 residues. CDR1 SGHRS and CDR2 YFSETQ come from the germline V gene. V gave up 2 bases and J gave up 2 bases, with 9 bases separating them. The CDR3: CASSLARFTDTQYF. CDR3 DNA sequence: TGCGCCAGCAGCTTAGCGAGATTCACAGATACGCAGTATTTT.

This clone was observed a single time. The chain links TRBV10-3 to TRBJ2-3; D is possibly TRBD1 (5 bases). The length of the CDR3 is 13 residues. The V end lost 6 bases, the J end lost 2 bases, and 9 bases lay between the germline ends. Germline CDR1 is ENHRY and CDR2 is SYGVKD. This CDR3 reads CAISPRDTDTQYF. The CDR3 DNA reads as TGTGCCATCAGCCCCAGGGACACAGATACGCAGTATTTT.

This chain uses TRBV11-2 with TRBJ2-5; 9 bases map to TRBD2. Germline V gene data show CDR1 as SGHAT and CDR2 as FQNNGV. Trimming at V came to 1 base and at J to 5 bases, leaving 5 bases not matched to a gene. This CDR3 comprises 15 residues. CDR3 sequence: CASSLVGGGAETQYF. As DNA, the CDR3 is TGTGCCAGCAGCTTAGTAGGCGGGGGGGCTGAGACCCAGTACTTC.